These 11 T cell receptor beta chains were sequenced from one sample in a study of human T cells and chemical hapten exposure. This sample's time point: pre-sensitization, week 0. The treatment denotes: therapeutic diphenylcyclopropenone sensitization with weekly scalp DPC. TCRdb recomputed calls from the RACE reads with MiXCR, one row per CDR3 protein. In the table there are over 70,000 distinct CDR3 sequences, around 13% of which are singletons. The sequencing used whole blood, collected in connection with sensitization to the hapten diphenylcyclopropenone (DPC). All receptors derive from a woman between 50 and 59 years old with alopecia areata. Some clones in this sample may be carry-over from other donors' samples.

This clonotype was observed a few times. The chain uses TRBV19 and TRBJ1-5, with unresolved D. The CDR3 spans 14 residues. Trimming shortened V by 5 bases and J by 1 base, and 9 bases separated the two germline ends. The germline CDR1 and CDR2 sequences are LNHDA and SQIVND (reference sequence). The CDR3 region has the DNA TGTGCCAGTAGTGGGAAGAGGAGCAATCAGCCCCAGCATTTT. This gives the protein CASSGKRSNQPQHF.

The V gene is TRBV11-2, the J gene TRBJ2-4; D not resolved. Trimming removed 6 bases from V and 8 bases from J, with 8 bases in between. This CDR3 has 11 amino acids. Germline assignment: CDR1 SGHAT and CDR2 FQNNGV. This chain's CDR3 is CASSSSYIQYF. The CDR3 DNA reads TGTGCCAGCAGTTCCAGTTACATTCAGTACTTC.

This clonotype was recorded a few times. This chain connects TRBV19 to TRBJ1-5; D remains ambiguous. Germline CDR1 reads LNHDA; CDR2 reads SQIVND (reference sequence). The CDR3 runs to 14 residues. Trimming pared 8 bases from V and 1 base from J, leaving 12 bases between. The CDR3 spells CASGLRASNQPQHF. CDR3 sequence (DNA): TGTGCCAGTGGACTCCGGGCGAGCAATCAGCCCCAGCATTTT. Based on the CDR3 plus reference TRBV19 and TRBJ1-5, the full variable domain is DGGITQSPKYLFRKEGQNVTLSCEQNLNHDAMYWYRQDPGQGLRLIYYSQIVNDFQKGDIAEGYSVSREKKESFPLTVTSAQKNPTAFYLCASGLRASNQPQHFGDGTRLSIL.

This clonotype appeared many times. The chain employs TRBV14 and TRBJ2-5; D uncertain. The V and J ends lost 6 bases and 2 bases respectively, with 16 bases between them. Germline-derived CDR1 and CDR2 are SGHDN and FVKESK. The CDR3 covers 15 residues. CDR3: CASRKGQSWQETQYF. The CDR3 DNA sequence: TGTGCCAGCAGAAAAGGGCAGTCCTGGCAAGAGACCCAGTACTTC.

This chain joins TRBV29-1 and TRBJ2-3; 7 positions match TRBD2. Germline V CDR1 and CDR2: SQVTM, ANQGSEA. This CDR3 has 14 amino acids. The V gene end was trimmed by 6 bases and the J gene end by 6 bases; junction bases not matched to a gene: 12. The CDR3 sequence is CSVTGGRTRDTQYF. Written as DNA, the CDR3 is TGCAGCGTGACGGGAGGCCGAACGAGGGATACGCAGTATTTT.

The chain has TRBV10-1 and TRBJ2-7; D is undetermined. V dropped 3 bases and J dropped 4 bases, with 13 bases sitting between them. CDR3 size: 14 residues. In germline, CDR1 is WNHNN, CDR2 SYGVQD (reference sequence). The CDR3 DNA reads as TGCGCCAGCAGTGATATCTCCTCGGTATACGAGCAGTACTTC. It is translated as CASSDISSVYEQYF.

The V call is TRBV9, the J call TRBJ2-3, with TRBD2 matching over 10 bases. V trimming: 3 bases; J trimming: 3 bases; junction bases outside the gene matches: 4. CDR3 length equals 15 residues. Germline V CDR1 and CDR2: SGDLS, YYNGEE. The CDR3 region is CASSALLAGTDTQYF. The CDR3 DNA sequence: TGTGCCAGCAGCGCCTTACTAGCGGGGACAGATACGCAGTATTTT.

The chain employs TRBV11-2 and TRBJ1-2, with 9 bases that match TRBD1. The CDR3 has 16 amino acids. Per the germline V gene, CDR1 is SGHAT and CDR2 is FQNNGV. V lost 7 bases, J lost 0 bases, and 9 bases stayed unmatched. CDR3 loop: CASTTTGTGSNYGYTF. The CDR3 coding sequence is TGTGCCAGCACCACGACCGGGACAGGGTCTAACTATGGCTACACCTTC.

The sample holds many counts of this clonotype. The chain recombines TRBV2 with TRBJ2-1; the match to TRBD2 covers 9 bases. The CDR3 runs to 14 residues. Germline V gene lookup returns CDR1 SNHLY and CDR2 FYNNEI. V shed 6 bases, J shed 2 bases, and the junction held 2 bases outside the gene matches. The CDR3 nucleotides read TGTGCCAGCAGAAGCGGGGGGACCTACAATGAGCAGTTCTTC. Amino acid sequence: CASRSGGTYNEQFF.

J is TRBJ1-1 and V is TRBV29-1; a possible D gene is TRBD1 (6 bases). Germline V CDR1 and CDR2: SQVTM, ANQGSEA. The V gene lost 8 bases and the J gene lost 2 bases, with 12 bases spanning the gap. This CDR3 region has 12 residues. The CDR3 loop is CSMCRGNTEAFF. The CDR3 region has the DNA TGCAGCATGTGCAGGGGCAACACTGAAGCTTTCTTT.

In nucleotides, the CDR3 is TGTGCCAGTAGTCCCAACATGGGGACTAATGAAAAACTGTTTTTT. This encodes CASSPNMGTNEKLFF. The chain is built from TRBV19 and TRBJ1-4; D call uncertain. Germline V gene sequence: CDR1 LNHDA, CDR2 SQIVND (reference sequence). The CDR3 sequence is 15 residues long. The V and J ends lost 5 bases and 2 bases respectively, with 12 bases between them.